Each of the 2 T cell receptor beta chains below was sequenced from the same sample in a study of neurological immune-mediated disorders. The sample's time point: longitudinal time-point 1 (baseline). A single record per CDR3 protein comes from TCRdb applying MiXCR to the 5' RACE reads. Counted here are 71,000 or so distinct CDR3 sequences, roughly 15% occurring once; the ten biggest clones make up approximately 4.6%. The sample consisted of PBMCs. The origin of the receptors is a female donor with HTLV-1-associated myelopathy (HAM/TSP).

This clonotype was counted a few times. The genes are TRBV19 and TRBJ2-4; 10 nucleotides match TRBD2. The CDR3 extends over 18 amino acids. V lost 7 bases and J lost 3; bases outside the gene matches: 15. CDR1 is LNHDA, CDR2 SQIVND, per germline (reference sequence). CDR3 DNA sequence: TGTGCCAGTAACCCAGCTAGCGGGGGAGAGGAGTTCAAAAACATTCAGTACTTC. This gives the protein CASNPASGGEEFKNIQYF.

V and J are TRBV20-1 and TRBJ2-2, with 9 bases fitting TRBD1. This CDR3 comprises 13 residues. Germline CDR1 and CDR2: DFQATT and SNEGSKA (reference sequence). V gave up 6 bases and J gave up 8 bases; unmatched junction bases: 7. The CDR3 nucleotides are TGCAGTGCGTATGGACAGGGGAAGGGGGAGCTGTTTTTT. Amino acid sequence: CSAYGQGKGELFF.